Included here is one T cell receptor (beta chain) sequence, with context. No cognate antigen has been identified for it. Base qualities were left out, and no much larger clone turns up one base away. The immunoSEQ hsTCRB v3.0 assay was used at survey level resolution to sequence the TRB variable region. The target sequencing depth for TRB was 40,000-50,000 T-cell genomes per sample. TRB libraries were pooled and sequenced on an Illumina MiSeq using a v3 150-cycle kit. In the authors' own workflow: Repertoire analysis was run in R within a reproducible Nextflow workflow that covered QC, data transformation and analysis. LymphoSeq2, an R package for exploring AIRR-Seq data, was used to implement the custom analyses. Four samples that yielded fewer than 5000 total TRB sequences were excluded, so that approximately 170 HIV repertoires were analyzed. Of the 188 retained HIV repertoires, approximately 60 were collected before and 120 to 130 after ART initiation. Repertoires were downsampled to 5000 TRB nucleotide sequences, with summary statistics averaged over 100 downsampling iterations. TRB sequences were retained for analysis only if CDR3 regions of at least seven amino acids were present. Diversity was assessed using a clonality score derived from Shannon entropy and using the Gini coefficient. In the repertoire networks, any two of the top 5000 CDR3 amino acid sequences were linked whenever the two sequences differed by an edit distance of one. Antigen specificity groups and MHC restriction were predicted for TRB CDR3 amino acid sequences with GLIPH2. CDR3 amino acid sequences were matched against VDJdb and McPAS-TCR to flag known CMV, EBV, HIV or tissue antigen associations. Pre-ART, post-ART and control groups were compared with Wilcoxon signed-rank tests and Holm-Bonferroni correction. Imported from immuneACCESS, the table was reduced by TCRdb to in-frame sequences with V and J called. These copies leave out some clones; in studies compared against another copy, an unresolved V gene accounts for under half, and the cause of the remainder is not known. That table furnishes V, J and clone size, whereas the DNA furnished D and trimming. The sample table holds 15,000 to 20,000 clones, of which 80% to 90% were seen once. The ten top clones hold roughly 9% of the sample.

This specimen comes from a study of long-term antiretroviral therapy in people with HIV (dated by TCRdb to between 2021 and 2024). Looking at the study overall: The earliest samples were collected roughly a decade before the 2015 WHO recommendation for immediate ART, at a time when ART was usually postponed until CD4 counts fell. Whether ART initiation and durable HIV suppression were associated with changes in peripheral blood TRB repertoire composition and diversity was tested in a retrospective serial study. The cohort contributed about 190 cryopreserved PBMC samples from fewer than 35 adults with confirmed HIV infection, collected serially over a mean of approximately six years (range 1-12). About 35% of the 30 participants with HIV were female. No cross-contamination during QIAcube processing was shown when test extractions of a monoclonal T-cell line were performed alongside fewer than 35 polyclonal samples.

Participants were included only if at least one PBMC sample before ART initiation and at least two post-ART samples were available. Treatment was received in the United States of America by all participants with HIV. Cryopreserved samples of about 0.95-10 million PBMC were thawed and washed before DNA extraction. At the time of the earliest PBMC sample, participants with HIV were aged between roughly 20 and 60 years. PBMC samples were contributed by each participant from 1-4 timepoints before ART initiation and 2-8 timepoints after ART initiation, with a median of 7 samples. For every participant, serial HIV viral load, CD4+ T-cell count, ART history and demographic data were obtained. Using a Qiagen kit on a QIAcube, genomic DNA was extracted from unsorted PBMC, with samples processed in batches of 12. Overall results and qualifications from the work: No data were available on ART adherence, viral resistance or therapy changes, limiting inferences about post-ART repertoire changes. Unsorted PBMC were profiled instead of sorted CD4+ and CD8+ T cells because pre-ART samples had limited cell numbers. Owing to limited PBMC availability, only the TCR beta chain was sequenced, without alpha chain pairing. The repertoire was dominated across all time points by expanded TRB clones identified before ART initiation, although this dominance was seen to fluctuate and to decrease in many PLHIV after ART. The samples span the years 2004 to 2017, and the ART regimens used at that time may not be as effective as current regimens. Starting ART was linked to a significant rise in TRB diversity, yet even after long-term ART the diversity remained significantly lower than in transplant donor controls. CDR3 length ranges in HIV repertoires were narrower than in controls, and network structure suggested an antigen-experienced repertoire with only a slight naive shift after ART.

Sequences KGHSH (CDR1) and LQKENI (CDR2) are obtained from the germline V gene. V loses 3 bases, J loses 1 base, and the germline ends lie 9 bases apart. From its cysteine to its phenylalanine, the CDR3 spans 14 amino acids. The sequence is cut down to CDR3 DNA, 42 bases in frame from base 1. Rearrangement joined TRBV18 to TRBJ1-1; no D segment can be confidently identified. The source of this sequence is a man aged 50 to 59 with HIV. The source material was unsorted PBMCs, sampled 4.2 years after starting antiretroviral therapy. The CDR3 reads CASSPSGGNTEAFF. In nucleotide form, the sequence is TGTGCCAGCTCACCCTCTGGAGGGAACACTGAAGCTTTCTTT.